This is a list of T cell receptor beta chains from one sample in a study of blood T cell repertoires in COVID-19. The method was immunoSEQ multiplex PCR; TCRdb's version includes in-frame clones alone and lacks a portion of them. Of 200,000 or so clones in the sample, 70% to 90% were seen once. The specimen sequenced was peripheral blood. The receptors stem from a man in his 60s with acute or convalescent COVID-19. Both conserved end residues are part of each CDR3. The D gene is left open where the match is weak. Where a row states a size, it is once, few, many or the class of an expanded clone; other rows omit it.

V	length	D	J	size	CDR3	DNA
TRBV6-1	17	TRBD1	TRBJ1-3	few	CASSENPTGEAGNTIYF	TGTGCCAGCAGTGAGAATCCGACAGGGGAAGCTGGAAACACCATATATTTT
TRBV27	16	TRBD1	TRBJ1-5	NA	CASSHTTGNGNQPQHF	TGTGCCAGCAGTCACACGACAGGGAATGGCAATCAGCCCCAGCATTTT
TRBV9	15	TRBD1	TRBJ1-2	NA	CASSVGGQGFYGYTF	TGTGCCAGCAGCGTAGGGGGACAGGGGTTCTATGGCTACACCTTC
TRBV2	11	NA	TRBJ2-7	NA	CASLLGYEQYF	TGTGCCAGCCTGCTAGGCTACGAGCAGTACTTC
TRBV6-6	13	NA	TRBJ1-2	NA	CASRTALGYGYTF	TGTGCCAGCCGGACAGCGCTTGGGTATGGCTACACCTTC
TRBV5-5	16	TRBD2	TRBJ2-1	NA	CASSLLASGREGEQFF	TGTGCCAGCAGCTTGTTGGCTAGCGGGAGGGAGGGGGAGCAGTTCTTC
TRBV4-1	15	TRBD2	TRBJ2-7	NA	CASSQGSSGSYEQYF	TGCGCCAGCAGCCAAGGGAGTAGCGGGAGCTACGAGCAGTACTTC
TRBV2	14	NA	TRBJ1-6	NA	CASSGGKGNSPLHF	TGTGCCAGCAGTGGAGGGAAAGGGAACTCACCCCTCCACTTT
TRBV18	14	NA	TRBJ2-5	NA	CASSPRREQETQYF	TGTGCCAGCTCACCACGGAGGGAACAAGAGACCCAGTACTTC
TRBV2	15	TRBD2	TRBJ2-1	NA	CASRHSGRVGNEQFF	TGTGCCAGCAGACATAGCGGGAGGGTTGGGAATGAGCAGTTCTTC
TRBV28	15	NA	TRBJ1-2	NA	CASGSGTWGNYGYTF	TGTGCCAGCGGTAGTGGGACATGGGGTAACTATGGCTACACCTTC
TRBV12-2	14	NA	TRBJ2-6	NA	CASATGSGANVLTF	TGTGCAAGCGCCACGGGCTCTGGGGCCAACGTCCTGACTTTC
TRBV18	13	NA	TRBJ1-4	NA	CASSPRLDEKLFF	TGTGCCAGCTCACCACGGCTGGATGAAAAACTGTTTTTT
TRBV19	14	TRBD1	TRBJ1-1	NA	CASTLTGRGTEAFF	TGTGCCAGCACGCTGACAGGGAGAGGGACTGAAGCTTTCTTT
TRBV19	14	NA	TRBJ2-1	NA	CATQSAGSQNEQFF	TGTGCCACCCAATCGGCGGGATCGCAAAATGAGCAGTTCTTC
TRBV27	13	NA	TRBJ2-2	few	CASSPTVAGELFF	TGTGCCAGCAGTCCCACAGTAGCCGGGGAGCTGTTTTTT
TRBV4-1	15	NA	TRBJ2-7	NA	CASSQDSGRGFEQYF	TGCGCCAGCAGCCAAGATAGCGGCCGGGGGTTCGAGCAGTACTTC
TRBV7-2	15	TRBD1	TRBJ1-6	NA	CASSLQQGNNSPLHF	TGTGCCAGCAGCTTACAACAGGGGAATAATTCACCCCTCCACTTT
TRBV11-1	12	NA	TRBJ1-3	once	CASSSFGNTIYF	TGTGCCAGCAGCTCCTTTGGAAACACCATATATTTT
TRBV7-9	11	NA	TRBJ2-7	NA	CASTRGTEQYF	TGTGCCAGCACCCGCGGAACCGAGCAGTACTTC
TRBV5-1	15	NA	TRBJ1-6	NA	CASSEGPEGNSPLHF	TGCGCCAGCAGCGAGGGACCGGAGGGTAATTCACCCCTCCACTTT
TRBV5-4	14	TRBD1	TRBJ2-5	NA	CASSFGQDEETQYF	TGTGCCAGCAGCTTCGGACAGGACGAAGAGACCCAGTACTTC
TRBV5-6	15	TRBD1	TRBJ1-6	once	CASSFRDRVNSPLHF	TGTGCCAGCAGCTTCCGGGACAGGGTTAATTCACCCCTCCACTTT
TRBV28	14	TRBD1	TRBJ2-7	few	CASRGTGMSYEQYF	TGTGCCAGCAGGGGGACAGGGATGTCCTACGAGCAGTACTTC
TRBV9	14	NA	TRBJ1-3	NA	CASSVAPSGNTIYF	TGTGCCAGCAGCGTAGCTCCCTCTGGAAACACCATATATTTT
TRBV18	15	NA	TRBJ1-5	NA	CASSLRRDSNQPQHF	TGTGCCAGCTCCCTGCGACGGGATAGCAATCAGCCCCAGCATTTT
TRBV12-3/TRBV12-4	13	TRBD1	TRBJ2-5	NA	CASSRQGTETQYF	TGTGCCAGCAGTCGACAGGGGACGGAGACCCAGTACTTC
TRBV6-4	14	NA	TRBJ1-5	NA	CASSCIRGKEPQHF	TGTGCCAGCAGTTGTATCCGGGGAAAGGAGCCCCAGCATTTT
TRBV5-6	18	TRBD2	TRBJ2-3	NA	CASRLDGTSGGVADTQYF	TGTGCCAGCAGGCTGGACGGGACTAGCGGAGGTGTGGCAGATACGCAGTATTTT
TRBV6-6	13	NA	TRBJ2-7	NA	CASSYETTYEQYF	TGTGCCAGCAGTTACGAGACTACATACGAGCAGTACTTC
TRBV5-4	15	TRBD1	TRBJ2-3	NA	CASSLQGQGTDTQYF	TGTGCCAGCAGCTTGCAGGGACAGGGCACAGATACGCAGTATTTT
TRBV18	14	NA	TRBJ1-5	NA	CASSWSGSNQPQHF	TGTGCCAGCTCATGGTCCGGGTCCAATCAGCCCCAGCATTTT
TRBV5-4	15	TRBD2	TRBJ2-1	NA	CASSSGLAIGDEQFF	TGTGCCAGCAGCTCGGGACTAGCCATCGGGGATGAGCAGTTCTTC
TRBV5-1	17	TRBD2	TRBJ2-5	NA	CASSWGGLAGGKETQYF	TGCGCCAGCAGCTGGGGTGGCCTAGCGGGAGGTAAAGAGACCCAGTACTTC
TRBV19	14	TRBD2	TRBJ2-1	NA	CASTPTSGRGGEFF	TGTGCCAGTACCCCGACTAGCGGGAGGGGGGGGGAGTTCTTC
TRBV7-2	15	TRBD1	TRBJ2-5	few	CASSLAAGGSETQYF	TGTGCCAGCAGCTTAGCCGCAGGGGGCTCGGAGACCCAGTACTTC
TRBV28	12	NA	TRBJ1-5	NA	CASSRGSQPQHF	TGTGCCAGCTCCAGGGGTTCTCAGCCCCAGCATTTT
TRBV28	16	NA	TRBJ1-2	few	CASSPFVGQGQYGYTF	TGTGCCAGCAGTCCCTTTGTCGGGCAGGGGCAATATGGCTACACCTTC
TRBV28	15	TRBD1	TRBJ1-2	NA	CASTGGGRDIYGYTF	TGTGCCAGCACAGGGGGCGGCAGGGATATCTATGGCTACACCTTC
TRBV18	13	NA	TRBJ2-7	NA	CASSPSSTYEQYF	TGTGCCAGCTCCCCATCCTCTACCTACGAGCAGTACTTC
TRBV5-1	16	TRBD1	TRBJ1-1	NA	CASSLGRGGTNTEAFF	TGCGCCAGCAGCTTGGGACGAGGGGGCACGAACACTGAAGCTTTCTTT
TRBV7-3	13	NA	TRBJ2-3	NA	CASSTTSTDTQYF	TGTGCCAGCAGCACCACTAGCACAGATACGCAGTATTTT
TRBV7-2	12	NA	TRBJ2-4	once	CASSSGTNIQYF	TGTGCCAGCAGCTCCGGGACTAACATTCAGTACTTC
TRBV28	15	TRBD2	TRBJ2-3	NA	CASNREGRSTDTQYF	TGTGCCAGCAACCGGGAGGGCCGAAGCACAGATACGCAGTATTTT
TRBV19	12	NA	TRBJ1-2	NA	CASSIGQSGYTF	TGTGCCAGTAGTATAGGACAGTCTGGCTACACCTTC
TRBV5-3	17	TRBD2	TRBJ2-7	NA	CARSLPLGLAYSYEQYF	TGTGCCAGAAGCTTGCCCCTCGGACTAGCGTACTCCTACGAGCAGTACTTC